This T cell receptor (beta chain) derives from a study of blood T cells in healthy people across ages. General study results and limits: There was no known CMV status for donors, so expanded clonotype changes were possibly confounded.

Primed by a sample-barcoded 5' primer and a J-beta primer mix, a second PCR proceeded for 7 to 11 cycles. A template-switch adaptor that had 12 random nucleotides put a tag on each cDNA molecule. Sequencing recovered at least 3 million CDR3-containing paired-end reads from each sample. TCRdb redid the calling of the 5' RACE reads with MiXCR, one entry per CDR3 protein. The sample shows over 1,200,000 distinct CDR3 sequences, 59% of them seen only once. The length of the CDR3 is 14 residues. Note on this clonotype: The antigen remains unidentified.

The clonotype originates from a young man in good health. Material: blood. This chain uses TRBV21-1 with TRBJ1-2; the table's TRBD1 call for D was not verified on the DNA. TRBV21-1 is shown as a pseudogene. The CDR3 spells CASSKGTGCYGYTF. In DNA form, the CDR3 reads TGTGCCAGCAGCAAAGGCACAGGATGCTATGGCTACACCTTC.